This record looks at one T cell receptor beta chain sequence and its context. The data were taken from a study of blood T cell repertoires in COVID-19. Background on the study: Sources were T cells, B-cell-depleted T cells, or PBMCs; the material itself was cDNA or gDNA.

Clinical history reported by participants formed the basis on which cohorts were assigned. Original data processing: Reference gene primer amplification in the assay estimated nucleated cell counts. Data came from immunoSEQ multiplex PCR; TCRdb stores just in-frame clones and leaves some out. Clone size and V and J calls were adopted from that table, with D and trimming inferred from the DNA. Of some 400,000 clones listed, roughly 92% are singletons. The sample comprised PBMCs or T cells enriched from blood (not recorded which). This receptor was taken from a woman aged 40-49 years who had been exposed to COVID-19.

CDR3 in DNA: TGTGCCAGCATATCGGGTAGCGGGGGTGAGAACACCGGGGAGCTGTTTTTT. As protein: CASISGSGGENTGELFF. This sequence joins TRBV9 and TRBJ2-2; 9 bases match TRBD2. This CDR3 has 17 amino acids. Germline V gene lookup returns CDR1 SGDLS and CDR2 YYNGEE. V dropped 6 bases and J dropped 1; count of bases not matched to a gene: 10. Full variable domain (rest looked up from reference TRBV9 and TRBJ2-2): DSGVTQTPKHLITATGQRVTLRCSPRSGDLSVYWYQQSLDQGLQFLIQYYNGEERAKGNILERFSAQQFPDLHSELNLSSLELGDSALYFCASISGSGGENTGELFFGEGSRLTVL.